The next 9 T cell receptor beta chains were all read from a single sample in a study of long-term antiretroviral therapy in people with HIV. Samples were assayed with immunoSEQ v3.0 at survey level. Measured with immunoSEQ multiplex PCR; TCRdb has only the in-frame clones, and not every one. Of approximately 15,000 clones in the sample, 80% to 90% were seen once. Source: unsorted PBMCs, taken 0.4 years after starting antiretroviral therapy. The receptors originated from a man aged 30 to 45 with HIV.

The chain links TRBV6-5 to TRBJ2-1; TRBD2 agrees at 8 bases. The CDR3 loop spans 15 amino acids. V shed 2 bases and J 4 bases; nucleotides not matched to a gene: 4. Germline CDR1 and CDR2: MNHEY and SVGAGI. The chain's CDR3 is CASSYAGGLYNEQFF. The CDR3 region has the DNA TGTGCCAGCAGTTACGCGGGGGGTTTATACAATGAGCAGTTCTTC.

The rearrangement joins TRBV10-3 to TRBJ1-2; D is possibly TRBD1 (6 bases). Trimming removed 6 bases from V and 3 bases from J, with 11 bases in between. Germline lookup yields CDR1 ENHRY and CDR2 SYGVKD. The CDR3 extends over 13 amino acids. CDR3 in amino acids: CAIRLQGDYGYTF. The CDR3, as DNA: TGTGCCATCAGGCTACAGGGAGACTATGGCTACACCTTC.

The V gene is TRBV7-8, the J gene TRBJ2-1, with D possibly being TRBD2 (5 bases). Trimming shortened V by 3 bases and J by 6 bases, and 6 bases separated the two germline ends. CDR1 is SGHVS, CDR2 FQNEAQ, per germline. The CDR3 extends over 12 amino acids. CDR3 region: CASSLSGNEQFF. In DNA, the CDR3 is TGTGCCAGCAGCTTGAGCGGCAATGAGCAGTTCTTC.

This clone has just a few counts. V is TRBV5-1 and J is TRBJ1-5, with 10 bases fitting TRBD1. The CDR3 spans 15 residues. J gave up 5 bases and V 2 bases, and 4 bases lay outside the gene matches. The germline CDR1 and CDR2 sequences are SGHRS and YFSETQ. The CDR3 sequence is CASSFAGTGDQPQHF. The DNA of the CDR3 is TGCGCCAGCAGCTTCGCCGGGACAGGGGATCAGCCCCAGCATTTT.

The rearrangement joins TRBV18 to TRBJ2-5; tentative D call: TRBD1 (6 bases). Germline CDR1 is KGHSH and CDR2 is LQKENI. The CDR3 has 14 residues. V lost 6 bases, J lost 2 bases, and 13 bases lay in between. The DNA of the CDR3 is TGTGCCAGCTCGCGCGTACAGGGACAAGAGACCCAGTACTTC. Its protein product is CASSRVQGQETQYF.

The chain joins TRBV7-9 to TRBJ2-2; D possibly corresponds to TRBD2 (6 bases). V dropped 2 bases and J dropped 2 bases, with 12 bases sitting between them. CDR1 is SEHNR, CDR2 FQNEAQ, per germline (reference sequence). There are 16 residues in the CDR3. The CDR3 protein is CASSLSEGTNTGELFF. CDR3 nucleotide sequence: TGTGCCAGCAGCTTATCGGAGGGGACCAACACCGGGGAGCTGTTTTTT.

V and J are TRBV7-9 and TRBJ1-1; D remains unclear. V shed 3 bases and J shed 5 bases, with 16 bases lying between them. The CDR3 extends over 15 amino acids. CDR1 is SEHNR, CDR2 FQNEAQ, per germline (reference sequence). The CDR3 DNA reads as TGTGCCAGCAGCTTTTTGACACGGATGCTAACTGAAGCTTTCTTT. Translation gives CASSFLTRMLTEAFF.

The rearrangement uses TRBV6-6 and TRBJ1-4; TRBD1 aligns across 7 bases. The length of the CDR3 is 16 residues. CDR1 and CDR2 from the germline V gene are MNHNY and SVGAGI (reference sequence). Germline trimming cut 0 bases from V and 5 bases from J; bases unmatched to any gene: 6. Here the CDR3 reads CASSYSQGQRNEKLFF. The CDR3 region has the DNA TGTGCCAGCAGTTACTCGCAGGGACAGAGAAATGAAAAACTGTTTTTT.

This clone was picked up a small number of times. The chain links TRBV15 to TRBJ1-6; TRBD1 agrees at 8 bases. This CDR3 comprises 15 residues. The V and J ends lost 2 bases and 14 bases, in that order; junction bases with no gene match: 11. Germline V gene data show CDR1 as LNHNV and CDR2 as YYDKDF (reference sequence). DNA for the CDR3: TGTGCCACCAGCAGAACACAGGGGGGCACTTTGTCCCTCCACTTT. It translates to CATSRTQGGTLSLHF.